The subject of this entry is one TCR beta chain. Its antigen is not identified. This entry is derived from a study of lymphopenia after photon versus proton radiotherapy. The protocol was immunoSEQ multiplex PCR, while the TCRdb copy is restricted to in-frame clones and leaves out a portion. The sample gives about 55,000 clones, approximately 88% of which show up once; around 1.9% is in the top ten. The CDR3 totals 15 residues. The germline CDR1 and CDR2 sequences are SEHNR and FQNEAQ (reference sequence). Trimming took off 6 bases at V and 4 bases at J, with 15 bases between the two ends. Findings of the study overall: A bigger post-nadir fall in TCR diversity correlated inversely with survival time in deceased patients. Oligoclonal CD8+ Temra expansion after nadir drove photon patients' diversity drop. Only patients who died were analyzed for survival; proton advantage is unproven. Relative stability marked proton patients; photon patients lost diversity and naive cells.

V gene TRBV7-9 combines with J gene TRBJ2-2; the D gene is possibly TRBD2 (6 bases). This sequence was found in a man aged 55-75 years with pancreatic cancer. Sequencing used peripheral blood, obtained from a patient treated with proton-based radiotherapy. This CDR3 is CASRDAGRSTGELFF. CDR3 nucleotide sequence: TGTGCCAGCAGGGACGCGGGGCGAAGCACCGGGGAGCTGTTTTTT.